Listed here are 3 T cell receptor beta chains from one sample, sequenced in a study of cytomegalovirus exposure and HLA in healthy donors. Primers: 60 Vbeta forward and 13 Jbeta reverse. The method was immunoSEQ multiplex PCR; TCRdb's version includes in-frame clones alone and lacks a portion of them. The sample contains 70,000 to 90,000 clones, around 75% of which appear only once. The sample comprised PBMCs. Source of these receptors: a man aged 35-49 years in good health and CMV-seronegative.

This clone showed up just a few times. CDR3 region: CASSIDLFRAEAFF. The CDR3 DNA sequence: TGTGCCAGTAGTATAGATTTATTCCGAGCTGAAGCTTTCTTT. V is TRBV19 and J is TRBJ1-1, with D uncertain. The germline gives CDR1 LNHDA, CDR2 SQIVND (reference sequence). This CDR3 contains 14 residues. V was shortened by 0 bases and J by 6 bases, with 11 bases between the two germline ends.

In DNA form, the CDR3 reads TGCGCCAGCAGCGGAGGACAGGGTGGGTACACTGAAGCTTTCTTT. It codes for CASSGGQGGYTEAFF. The chain couples TRBV5-1 to TRBJ1-1; 8 bases match TRBD1. CDR3 length: 15 amino acids. Germline values: CDR1 SGHRS, CDR2 YFSETQ. J gave up 3 bases and V 4 bases, and 8 bases lay outside the gene matches. Drawing the rest from reference TRBV5-1 and TRBJ1-1, the complete variable domain is KAGVTQTPRYLIKTRGQQVTLSCSPISGHRSVSWYQQTPGQGLQFLFEYFSETQRNKGNFPGRFSGRQFSNSRSEMNVSTLELGDSALYLCASSGGQGGYTEAFFGQGTRLTVV.

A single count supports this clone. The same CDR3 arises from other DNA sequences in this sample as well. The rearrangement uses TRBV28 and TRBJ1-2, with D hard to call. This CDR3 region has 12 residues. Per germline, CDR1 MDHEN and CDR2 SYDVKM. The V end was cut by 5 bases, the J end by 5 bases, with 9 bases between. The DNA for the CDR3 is TGTGCCAGCAGTCTTGCGGGTTATGGCTACACCTTC. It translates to CASSLAGYGYTF.